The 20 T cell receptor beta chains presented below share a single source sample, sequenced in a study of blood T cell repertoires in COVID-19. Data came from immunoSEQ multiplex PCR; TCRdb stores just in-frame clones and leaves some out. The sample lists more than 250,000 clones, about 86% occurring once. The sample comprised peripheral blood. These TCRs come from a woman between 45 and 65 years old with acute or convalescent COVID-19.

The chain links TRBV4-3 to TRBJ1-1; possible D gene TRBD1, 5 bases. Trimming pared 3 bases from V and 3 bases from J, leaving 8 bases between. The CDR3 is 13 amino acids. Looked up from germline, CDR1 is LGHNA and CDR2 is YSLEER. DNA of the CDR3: TGCGCCAGCAGCCAGCAGGGTCACACTGAAGCTTTCTTT. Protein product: CASSQQGHTEAFF.

CDR3 loop: CASSQRGGRNTEAFF. The CDR3, as DNA: TGTGCCAGCAGCCAACGGGGAGGAAGGAACACTGAAGCTTTCTTT. V is TRBV14 and J is TRBJ1-1; no clear D. CDR1 is SGHDN and CDR2 is FVKESK in the germline V gene. The CDR3 totals 15 residues. The V end was cut by 2 bases, the J end by 1 base, with 11 bases between.

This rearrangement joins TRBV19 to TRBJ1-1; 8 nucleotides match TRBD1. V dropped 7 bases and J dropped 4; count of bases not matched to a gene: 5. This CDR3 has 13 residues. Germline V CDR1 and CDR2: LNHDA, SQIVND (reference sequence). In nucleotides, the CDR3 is TGTGCCAGTACAGGCAGGGGGCGCACTGAAGCTTTCTTT. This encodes CASTGRGRTEAFF. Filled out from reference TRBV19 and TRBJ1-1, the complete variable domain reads DGGITQSPKYLFRKEGQNVTLSCEQNLNHDAMYWYRQDPGQGLRLIYYSQIVNDFQKGDIAEGYSVSREKKESFPLTVTSAQKNPTAFYLCASTGRGRTEAFFGQGTRLTVV.

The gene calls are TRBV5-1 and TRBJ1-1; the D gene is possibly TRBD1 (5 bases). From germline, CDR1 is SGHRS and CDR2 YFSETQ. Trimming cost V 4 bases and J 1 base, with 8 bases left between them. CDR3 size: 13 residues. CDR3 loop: CASSDTGNTEAFF. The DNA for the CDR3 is TGCGCCAGCAGCGATACAGGGAACACTGAAGCTTTCTTT.

The CDR3 DNA sequence: TGTGCCAGCAGCTTGGCAGTCTACAATGAGCAGTTCTTC. Translated: CASSLAVYNEQFF. The chain couples TRBV7-7 to TRBJ2-1, with D unresolved. The CDR3 has 13 amino acids. V gave up 3 bases and J gave up 3 bases, with 6 bases separating them. Germline CDR1 reads SSHAT; CDR2 reads FNYEAQ (reference sequence).

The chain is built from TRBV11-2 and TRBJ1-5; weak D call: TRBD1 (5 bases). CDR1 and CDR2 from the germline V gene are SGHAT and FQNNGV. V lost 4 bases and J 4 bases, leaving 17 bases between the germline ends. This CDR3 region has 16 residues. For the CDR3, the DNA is TGTGCCAGCAGCTCGCTTGGGAGGGGATGGAATCAGCCCCAGCATTTT. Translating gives CASSSLGRGWNQPQHF.

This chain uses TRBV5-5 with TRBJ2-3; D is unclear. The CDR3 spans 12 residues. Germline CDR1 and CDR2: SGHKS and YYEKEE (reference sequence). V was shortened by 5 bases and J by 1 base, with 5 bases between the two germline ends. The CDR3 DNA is TGTGCCAGCAGTGCGGGCACAGATACGCAGTATTTT. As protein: CASSAGTDTQYF.

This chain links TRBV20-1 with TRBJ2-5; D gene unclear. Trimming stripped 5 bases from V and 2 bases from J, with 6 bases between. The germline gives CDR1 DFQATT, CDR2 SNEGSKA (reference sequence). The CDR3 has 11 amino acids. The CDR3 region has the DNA TGCAGTGCTTTAATACAAGAGACCCAGTACTTC. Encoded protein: CSALIQETQYF.

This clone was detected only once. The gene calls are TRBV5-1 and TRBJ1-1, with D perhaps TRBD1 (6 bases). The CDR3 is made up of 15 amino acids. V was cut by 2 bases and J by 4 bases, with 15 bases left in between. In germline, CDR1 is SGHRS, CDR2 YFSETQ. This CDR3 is CASSLYGGQGTEAFF. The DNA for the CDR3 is TGCGCCAGCAGCTTATACGGGGGGCAGGGCACTGAAGCTTTCTTT. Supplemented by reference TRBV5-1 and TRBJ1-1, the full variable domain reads KAGVTQTPRYLIKTRGQQVTLSCSPISGHRSVSWYQQTPGQGLQFLFEYFSETQRNKGNFPGRFSGRQFSNSRSEMNVSTLELGDSALYLCASSLYGGQGTEAFFGQGTRLTVV.

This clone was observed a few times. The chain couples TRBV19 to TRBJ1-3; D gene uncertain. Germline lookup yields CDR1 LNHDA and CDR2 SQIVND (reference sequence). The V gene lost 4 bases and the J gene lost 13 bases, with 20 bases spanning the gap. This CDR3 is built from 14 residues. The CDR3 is CASSTLGPGGIIYF. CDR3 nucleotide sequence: TGTGCCAGTAGTACACTCGGACCAGGAGGGATTATATATTTT.

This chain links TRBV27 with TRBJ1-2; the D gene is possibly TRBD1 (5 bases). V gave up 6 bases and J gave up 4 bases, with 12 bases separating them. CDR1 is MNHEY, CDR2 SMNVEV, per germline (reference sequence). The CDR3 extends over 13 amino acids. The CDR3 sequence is CASRTAPTYGYTF. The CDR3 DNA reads TGTGCCAGCAGGACAGCCCCGACCTATGGCTACACCTTC.

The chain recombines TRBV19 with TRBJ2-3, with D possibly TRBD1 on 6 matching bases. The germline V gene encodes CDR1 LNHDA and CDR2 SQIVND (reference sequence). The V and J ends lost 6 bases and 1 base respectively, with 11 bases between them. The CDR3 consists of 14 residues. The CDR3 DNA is TGTGCCAGTAGCCAACAGGGAGGCACAGATACGCAGTATTTT. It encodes CASSQQGGTDTQYF.

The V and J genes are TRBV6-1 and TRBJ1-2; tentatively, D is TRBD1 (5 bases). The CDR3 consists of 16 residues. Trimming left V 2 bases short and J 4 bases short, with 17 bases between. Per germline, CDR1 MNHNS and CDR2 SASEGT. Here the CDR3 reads CASSEWAGPLGYGYTF. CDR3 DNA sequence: TGTGCCAGCAGTGAATGGGCAGGGCCCCTGGGCTATGGCTACACCTTC.

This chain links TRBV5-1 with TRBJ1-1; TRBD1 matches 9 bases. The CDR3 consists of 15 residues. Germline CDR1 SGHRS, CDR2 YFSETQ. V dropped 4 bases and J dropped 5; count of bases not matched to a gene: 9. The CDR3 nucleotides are TGCGCCAGCAGCGGGGCTAGTGGGACAGGGACTGAAGCTTTCTTT. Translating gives CASSGASGTGTEAFF.

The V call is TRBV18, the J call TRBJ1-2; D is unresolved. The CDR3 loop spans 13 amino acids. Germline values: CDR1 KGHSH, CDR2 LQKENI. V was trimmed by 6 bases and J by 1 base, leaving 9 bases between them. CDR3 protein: CASSVSSNYGYTF. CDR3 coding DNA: TGTGCCAGCTCCGTTTCGAGTAACTATGGCTACACCTTC.

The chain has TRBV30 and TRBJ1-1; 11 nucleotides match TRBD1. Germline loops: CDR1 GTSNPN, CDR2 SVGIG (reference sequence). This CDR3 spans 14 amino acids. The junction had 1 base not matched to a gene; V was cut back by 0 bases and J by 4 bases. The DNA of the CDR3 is TGTGCCTGGAGTGTAGGGACAGGGGGCACTGAAGCTTTCTTT. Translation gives CAWSVGTGGTEAFF.

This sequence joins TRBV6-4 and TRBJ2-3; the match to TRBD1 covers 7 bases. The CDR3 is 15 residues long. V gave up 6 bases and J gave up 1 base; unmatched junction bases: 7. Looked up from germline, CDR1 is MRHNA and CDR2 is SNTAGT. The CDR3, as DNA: TGTGCCAGCAGAAGAGGGGGCCGGGGCACAGATACGCAGTATTTT. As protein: CASRRGGRGTDTQYF.

This CDR3 reads CASSTGQNTEAFF. The CDR3 bases are TGTGCCAGCAGTACAGGGCAGAACACTGAAGCTTTCTTT. This chain uses TRBV2 with TRBJ1-1; TRBD1 is a possible D gene (6 bases). Deletions cut 5 bases from V and 1 base from J, with 8 bases between. Per the germline V gene, CDR1 is SNHLY and CDR2 is FYNNEI. This CDR3 has 13 residues.

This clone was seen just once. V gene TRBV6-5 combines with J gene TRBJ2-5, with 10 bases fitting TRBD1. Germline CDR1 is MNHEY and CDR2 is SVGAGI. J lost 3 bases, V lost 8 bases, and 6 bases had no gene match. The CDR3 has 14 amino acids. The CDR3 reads CASRDRGGKETQYF. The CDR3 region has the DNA TGTGCCAGCCGGGACAGGGGAGGGAAAGAGACCCAGTACTTC.

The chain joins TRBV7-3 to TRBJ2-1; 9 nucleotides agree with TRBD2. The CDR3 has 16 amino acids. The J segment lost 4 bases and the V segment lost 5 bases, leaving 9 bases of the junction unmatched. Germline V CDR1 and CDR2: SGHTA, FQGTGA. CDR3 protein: CASSPRGLAGYNEQFF. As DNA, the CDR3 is TGTGCCAGCAGCCCCCGAGGGCTAGCGGGGTACAATGAGCAGTTCTTC.